The rows below give T cell receptor beta chains drawn from one sample of a study of early T cells in non-severe SARS-CoV-2 infection. Each CDR3 protein is one row after TCRdb ran MiXCR on the 5' RACE reads. Here the sample spans more than 25,000 distinct CDR3 sequences, approximately 5.4% being singletons. Sequenced: whole blood. The source of these receptors is an adult who was a healthcare worker with PCR-confirmed SARS-CoV-2 infection or an uninfected control (not recorded which). The CDR3 runs from the conserved cysteine through the conserved F or W. Each record gives: clone size, D gene, V gene, J gene, CDR3 protein, CDR3 DNA. The D gene is left open where the match is weak. A clone size is listed for some rows: how often the clone was seen (once, few, many), or a class if it is expanded.

>.|TRBD1|TRBV4-1|TRBJ1-1
CASSPMTGENTEAFF
TGCGCCAGCAGCCCTATGACAGGGGAGAACACTGAAGCTTTCTTT
>.|TRBD2|TRBV28|TRBJ2-6
CASSLGLAGSSGANVLTF
TGTGCCAGCAGTTTAGGACTAGCGGGGTCCTCTGGGGCCAACGTCCTGACTTTC
>many|.|TRBV4-3|TRBJ1-2
CASSQTGHYGYTF
TGCGCCAGCAGCCAAACCGGCCACTATGGCTACACCTTC
>few|TRBD1|TRBV20-1|TRBJ2-3
CSARVGTGTDTQYF
TGCAGTGCTAGAGTAGGGACAGGGACAGATACGCAGTATTTT
>.|.|TRBV4-3|TRBJ2-6
CASSQALRGRRSGANVLTF
TGCGCCAGCAGCCAAGCTCTACGAGGGAGAAGGTCTGGGGCCAACGTCCTGACTTTC
>.|.|TRBV4-1|TRBJ1-4
CASSLTNRVNEKLFF
TGCGCCAGCAGCCTTACGAACAGAGTAAATGAAAAACTGTTTTTT
>many|.|TRBV20-1|TRBJ1-2
CSARDQEGPSYGYTF
TGCAGTGCTAGAGATCAGGAGGGACCGTCCTATGGCTACACCTTC
>many|.|TRBV11-2|TRBJ2-5
CASKERPNQETQYF
TGTGCCAGCAAGGAGAGGCCCAACCAAGAGACCCAGTACTTC
>.|.|TRBV6-5|TRBJ1-1
CASCINGLNTEAFF
TGTGCCAGCTGCATAAATGGTTTGAACACTGAAGCTTTCTTT
>many|TRBD1|TRBV5-1|TRBJ2-2
CASSATGGNTGELFF
TGCGCCAGCAGCGCTACAGGGGGTAACACCGGGGAGCTGTTTTTT
>few|.|TRBV3-1|TRBJ1-1
CASSQDGGKDTEAFF
TGTGCCAGCAGCCAAGACGGTGGAAAGGACACTGAAGCTTTCTTT
>many|.|TRBV18|TRBJ2-5
CASSPPSTPHGAQYF
TGTGCCAGCTCACCACCATCTACTCCGCACGGGGCCCAGTACTTC
>few|TRBD2|TRBV9|TRBJ2-3
CASSPAAGGADTQYF
TGTGCCAGCAGCCCCGCCGCGGGGGGAGCTGATACGCAGTATTTT
>many|.|TRBV11-2|TRBJ2-3
CASSLEYSPDTQYF
TGTGCCAGCAGCTTAGAGTACAGCCCAGATACGCAGTATTTT
>many|.|TRBV12-3/TRBV12-4|TRBJ1-1
CANSLGQPTAEAFF
TGTGCCAACAGTTTAGGGCAGCCTACCGCTGAAGCTTTCTTT
>few|.|TRBV18|TRBJ2-5
CASSPTGQETQYF
TGTGCCAGCTCACCGACAGGACAGGAGACCCAGTACTTC
>many|.|TRBV6-5|TRBJ2-2
CASSYSWAGGGELFF
TGTGCCAGCAGTTACTCGTGGGCAGGCGGCGGGGAGCTGTTTTTT
>many|.|TRBV6-5|TRBJ2-7
CARENADTNSYEQYF
TGTGCCAGGGAGAATGCGGACACCAATTCCTACGAGCAGTACTTC
>many|.|TRBV3-1|TRBJ2-1
CASATGYNEQFF
TGTGCCAGCGCAACAGGATACAATGAGCAGTTCTTC
>many|TRBD1|TRBV7-2|TRBJ1-5
CASSLSPPGQRANQPQHF
TGTGCCAGCAGCTTATCACCTCCGGGACAGCGGGCAAATCAGCCCCAGCATTTT
>many|.|TRBV12-3/TRBV12-4|TRBJ1-3
CASSGQYHSGNTIYF
TGTGCCAGCAGTGGACAATATCACTCTGGAAACACCATATATTTT
>many|TRBD1|TRBV7-6|TRBJ2-1
CASSYRDRGTDEQFF
TGTGCCAGCAGCTACCGGGACAGAGGTACCGATGAGCAGTTCTTC
>many|.|TRBV11-1|TRBJ2-2
CASSRKGNTGELFF
TGTGCCAGCAGCCGGAAGGGTAACACCGGGGAGCTGTTTTTT
>few|.|TRBV7-2|TRBJ2-7
CASSLFFTEYSYEQYF
TGTGCCAGCAGCTTATTTTTCACAGAATACTCCTACGAGCAGTACTTC
>many|TRBD1|TRBV19|TRBJ1-5
CASSGFRTGLNQPQHF
TGTGCCAGTAGTGGCTTTCGGACAGGACTCAATCAGCCCCAGCATTTT
>many|TRBD1|TRBV7-2|TRBJ1-2
CASSLNRGTNYGYTF
TGTGCCAGCAGCCTTAACAGGGGGACTAACTATGGCTACACCTTC
>many|TRBD1|TRBV3-1|TRBJ2-4
CASSRTGGPVNIQYF
TGTGCCAGCAGCCGAACAGGGGGCCCGGTTAACATTCAGTACTTC
>medium-sized|.|TRBV10-2|TRBJ2-3
CASSESNGLAASTDTQYF
TGCGCCAGCAGTGAGTCGAACGGATTAGCGGCTAGCACAGATACGCAGTATTTT
>.|.|TRBV20-1|TRBJ2-5
CSGVAGAEETQYF
TGCAGTGGGGTGGCGGGGGCGGAAGAGACCCAGTACTTC
>medium-sized|.|TRBV27|TRBJ1-1
CASSLAGRTEAFF
TGTGCCAGCAGTTTAGCGGGGCGCACTGAAGCTTTCTTT
>medium-sized|.|TRBV7-2|TRBJ2-5
CASNRGATETQYF
TGTGCCAGCAATCGGGGGGCGACGGAGACCCAGTACTTC
>many|.|TRBV12-3/TRBV12-4|TRBJ2-5
CASSPRTGTPGGTQYF
TGTGCCAGCAGTCCCCGGACAGGGACCCCGGGAGGGACCCAGTACTTC
>many|TRBD1|TRBV7-9|TRBJ2-1
CASSLATGVPYNEQFF
TGTGCCAGCAGCTTAGCGACAGGGGTACCCTACAATGAGCAGTTCTTC
>many|.|TRBV28|TRBJ1-2
CASAWSRGYGYTF
TGTGCCAGCGCATGGTCCCGGGGCTATGGCTACACCTTC
>many|.|TRBV4-2|TRBJ2-7
CASSHPGGTSYEQYF
TGTGCCAGCAGCCACCCCGGCGGGACATCCTACGAGCAGTACTTC
>many|.|TRBV15|TRBJ1-3
CATSLERGTGNTIYF
TGTGCCACCAGCCTCGAGCGGGGAACTGGAAACACCATATATTTT
>many|.|TRBV11-2|TRBJ1-1
CASSPLTEAFF
TGTGCCAGCAGCCCTTTAACTGAAGCTTTCTTT
>.|TRBD1|TRBV5-4|TRBJ1-1
CASSWDRTASEAFF
TGTGCCAGCAGCTGGGACAGGACAGCATCTGAAGCTTTCTTT
>many|.|TRBV3-1|TRBJ1-5
CASSLQGINQPQHF
TGTGCCAGCAGCCTACAGGGAATCAATCAGCCCCAGCATTTT
>many|.|TRBV28|TRBJ2-1
CASRRSGPSAYNEQFF
TGTGCCAGCCGAAGATCGGGCCCCAGCGCCTACAATGAGCAGTTCTTC
>many|.|TRBV6-2/TRBV6-3|TRBJ2-3
CASSRGGEGPSDTQYF
TGTGCCAGCAGTCGAGGAGGAGAGGGACCTTCAGATACGCAGTATTTT
>many|TRBD2|TRBV20-1|TRBJ2-1
CSARILAGGSYNEQFF
TGCAGTGCTAGAATACTAGCGGGGGGGTCTTACAATGAGCAGTTCTTC
>few|.|TRBV7-9|TRBJ2-5
CASSHREETQYF
TGTGCCAGCAGCCATAGAGAAGAGACCCAGTACTTC
>many|.|TRBV5-1|TRBJ2-7
CASSPGISSYEQYF
TGCGCCAGCAGTCCCGGGATTAGCTCCTACGAGCAGTACTTC
>many|.|TRBV11-2|TRBJ2-1
CASSHTNEQFF
TGTGCCAGCAGCCACACCAATGAGCAGTTCTTC
>many|.|TRBV29-1|TRBJ2-3
CSVEEGNTDTQYF
TGCAGCGTTGAAGAGGGGAATACAGATACGCAGTATTTT
>many|.|TRBV19|TRBJ1-5
CASSIDSGGQGYSNQPQHF
TGTGCCAGTAGTATAGATTCCGGGGGGCAAGGTTATAGCAATCAGCCCCAGCATTTT
>many|TRBD1|TRBV3-1|TRBJ2-7
CASSQDWTGRSWEQYF
TGTGCCAGCAGCCAAGATTGGACAGGGCGTTCCTGGGAGCAGTACTTC
>many|.|TRBV13|TRBJ1-2
CASSLDRTADVGYTF
TGTGCCAGCAGCTTAGATCGGACGGCTGACGTCGGCTACACCTTC
>.|TRBD1|TRBV20-1|TRBJ2-5
CSARDPTGSVETQYF
TGCAGTGCTAGAGATCCGACAGGGTCAGTGGAGACCCAGTACTTC
>many|.|TRBV20-1|TRBJ1-2
CSARPGQRKANYGYTF
TGCAGTGCTAGACCTGGACAGAGGAAAGCTAACTATGGCTACACCTTC
>many|.|TRBV10-3|TRBJ1-5
CAISDFDREPQHF
TGTGCCATCAGTGATTTCGATCGGGAGCCCCAGCATTTT
>few|.|TRBV3-1|TRBJ2-7
CASSQGNTREQYF
TGTGCCAGCAGCCAAGGGAATACGAGAGAGCAGTACTTC